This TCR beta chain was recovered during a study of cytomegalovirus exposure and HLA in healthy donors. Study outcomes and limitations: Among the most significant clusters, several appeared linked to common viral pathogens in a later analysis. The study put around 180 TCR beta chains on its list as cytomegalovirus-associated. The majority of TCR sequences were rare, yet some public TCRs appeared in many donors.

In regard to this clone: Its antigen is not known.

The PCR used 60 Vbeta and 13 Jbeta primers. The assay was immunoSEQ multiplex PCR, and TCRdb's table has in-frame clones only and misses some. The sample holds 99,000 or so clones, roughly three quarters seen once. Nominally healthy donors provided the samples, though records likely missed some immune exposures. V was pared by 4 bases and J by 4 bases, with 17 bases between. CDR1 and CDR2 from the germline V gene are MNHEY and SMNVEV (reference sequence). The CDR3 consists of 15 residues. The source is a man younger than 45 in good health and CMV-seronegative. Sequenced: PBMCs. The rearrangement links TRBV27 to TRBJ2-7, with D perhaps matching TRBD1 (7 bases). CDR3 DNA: TGTGCCAGCAGTTCCATGAAACAGGGGAGGTACGAGCAGTACTTC. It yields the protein CASSSMKQGRYEQYF.